This paragraph covers one TCR beta chain sequence. Its antigen is as yet unknown. In the same sample, other DNA sequences code for this CDR3. Donors had no recently reported acute infections or vaccinations and were HIV-negative. This entry is derived from a study of shared clonotypes between healthy human individuals. Study-level results: Owing to a small donor count, the genetic and exposure-history diversity represented was limited.

Generated by immunoSEQ multiplex PCR, the TCRdb table keeps only in-frame clones and is missing some. Here the sample spans 2 million to 2.5 million clones, 80% to 95% being singletons. Per germline, CDR1 ENHRY and CDR2 SYGVKD. This CDR3 comprises 14 residues. The V and J ends lost 2 bases and 0 bases, in that order; junction bases with no gene match: 1. Sequences were obtained from naive CD4+ T cells from PBMCs. Subset defined: CD45RA+ positively selected. The source of this sequence is a young man in good health. Some clones in this sample may be carry-over from other donors' samples. This rearrangement joins TRBV10-3 to TRBJ2-7, with 7 bases that match TRBD2. For the CDR3, the DNA is TGTGCCATCAGTGAGGCTAGCGGCTCCTACGAGCAGTACTTC. Protein product: CAISEASGSYEQYF.